These 9 T cell receptor beta chains were all obtained from the same sample, sequenced in a study of blood T cell repertoires in COVID-19. The data were produced by immunoSEQ multiplex PCR, yet TCRdb's version contains in-frame clones alone and is incomplete. The sample yields 75,000 to 90,000 clones, around four fifths seen once. Sequencing was done on a sample of peripheral blood. All receptors come from a man aged 60 to 69 with COVID-19, enrolled during active disease.

J is TRBJ1-5 and V is TRBV6-6; the D is unclear. V lost 6 bases and J lost 2, with 8 bases in between. CDR3 size: 13 residues. Germline V gene lookup returns CDR1 MNHNY and CDR2 SVGAGI (reference sequence). The DNA of the CDR3 is TGTGCCAGCAGCTCTCAGGGCAATCAGCCCCAGCATTTT. It codes for CASSSQGNQPQHF.

The rearrangement links TRBV11-2 to TRBJ2-5, with 8 bases fitting TRBD2. Germline lookup yields CDR1 SGHAT and CDR2 FQNNGV. The CDR3 runs to 15 residues. Trimming cost V 5 bases and J 5 bases; bases outside gene matches: 10. CDR3 amino acids: CASSTQRGRHETQYF. CDR3 in DNA: TGTGCCAGCAGCACCCAGCGGGGGCGACATGAGACCCAGTACTTC.

The chain links TRBV6-6 to TRBJ2-7; 9 bases match TRBD2. The J segment lost 2 bases and the V segment lost 7 bases, leaving 12 bases of the junction unmatched. This CDR3 has 16 amino acids. Germline V gene sequence: CDR1 MNHNY, CDR2 SVGAGI (reference sequence). The CDR3 region is CASKTNSGSSPYEQYF. DNA for the CDR3: TGTGCCAGCAAAACTAATAGCGGGAGTTCCCCCTACGAGCAGTACTTC.

The CDR3 loop is CASSPRGTDTQYF. CDR3 bases: TGTGCCAGCAGCCCCCGGGGGACAGATACGCAGTATTTT. The chain is built from TRBV7-9 and TRBJ2-3; a possible D gene is TRBD2 (6 bases). The CDR3 is 13 residues long. V lost 5 bases, J lost 3 bases, and 9 bases lay in between. CDR1 is SEHNR, CDR2 FQNEAQ, per germline (reference sequence).

The chain uses TRBV6-5 and TRBJ2-7; D might be TRBD2 (6 bases). Germline V gene lookup returns CDR1 MNHEY and CDR2 SVGAGI. The ends were cut back, 6 bases at V and 4 bases at J, with 13 bases in the middle. The CDR3 has 13 residues. CDR3 residues: CASRETSEYEQYF. Here the CDR3 DNA reads TGTGCCAGCAGGGAGACTAGTGAGTACGAGCAGTACTTC.

V usage is TRBV6-4 and J usage is TRBJ2-5; D may be TRBD1 (6 bases). The CDR3 sequence is 15 residues long. Germline V gives CDR1 MRHNA, CDR2 SNTAGT. Trimming took 0 bases from V and 5 from J, leaving 13 bases between them. CDR3: CASSDSWGPGETQYF. The CDR3 region has the DNA TGTGCCAGCAGTGACTCATGGGGGCCAGGGGAGACCCAGTACTTC.

The chain carries TRBV30 and TRBJ1-3; no firm D call. Germline V gene sequence: CDR1 GTSNPN, CDR2 SVGIG (reference sequence). This CDR3 has 15 amino acids. Trimming removed 0 bases from V and 0 bases from J, with 9 bases in between. Here the CDR3 reads CAWSVQRSSGNTIYF. The DNA for the CDR3 is TGTGCCTGGAGTGTCCAGCGCAGCTCTGGAAACACCATATATTTT.

DNA for the CDR3: TGTGCCATCTCACCCTCTCCGGGACTAGCGGGGGGGACCGGGGAGCTGTTTTTT. Its translation is CAISPSPGLAGGTGELFF. The chain carries TRBV10-3 and TRBJ2-2, with 16 bases identical to TRBD2. This CDR3 spans 18 amino acids. CDR1 is ENHRY and CDR2 is SYGVKD in the germline V gene. With V trimmed by 8 bases and J by 5 bases, 11 bases remained unmatched.

This clone was observed a handful of times. V and J are TRBV6-6 and TRBJ1-5; tentative D call: TRBD1 (5 bases). Per germline, CDR1 MNHNY and CDR2 SVGAGI (reference sequence). The germline V and J ends were trimmed by 6 bases and 0 bases, with 12 bases remaining between them. The CDR3 spans 15 residues. DNA for the CDR3: TGTGCCAGCAGCCTAGACAGTACTAGCAATCAGCCCCAGCATTTT. Translation gives CASSLDSTSNQPQHF.